One T cell receptor beta chain is described in this entry. The antigen is unknown. Germline CDR1 and CDR2: SGHRS and YFSETQ. The CDR3 is made up of 15 amino acids. These data come from a study of monozygotic twins with inflammatory bowel disease. Findings and caveats of the study: Reduced clonotype sharing with other individuals was observed in IBD patients relative to healthy twins, especially with disease activity. No detectable difference in repertoire similarity separated concordant from discordant twins, possibly as a result of limited power. Distinct T cell subtypes could not be told apart.

Using TCRalpha and TCRbeta cDNA, the researchers carried out two nested PCRs that lasted roughly 16 and 10 cycles. From the 5' RACE reads, TCRdb lists one entry per CDR3 protein and no DNA. In total, the table holds around 380,000 distinct CDR3 sequences. The sample consisted of blood. This receptor was obtained from a human donor with ulcerative colitis or Crohn's disease, or a healthy co-twin of an affected twin (not recorded which). The chain uses TRBV5-1 and TRBJ2-1; TCRdb outputs TRBD2, but without DNA this stays unchecked. CDR3 amino acids: CASSLGYGSYNEQFF. Together with reference TRBV5-1 and TRBJ2-1, the CDR3 gives the full variable domain: KAGVTQTPRYLIKTRGQQVTLSCSPISGHRSVSWYQQTPGQGLQFLFEYFSETQRNKGNFPGRFSGRQFSNSRSEMNVSTLELGDSALYLCASSLGYGSYNEQFFGPGTRLTVL.